This T cell receptor beta chain was sequenced in a study of regulatory T cells in long-lasting Graves disease. In regard to this clonotype: Its antigen is currently unknown. At one of its ends the junction is not consistent with the germline gene, which may arise from a read error.

Time point: newly diagnosed GD, antithyroid drugs for less than 3 months. TCR sequences were obtained from RNA taken from PBMCs. Recruitment took place at an endocrinology department in Xi'an, China. Building the TCR beta libraries relied on iRepertoire HTBI primers, and CDR3 regions underwent Arm-PCR. Study processing details: Across samples, roughly 64 TRBV and around 14 TRBJ segments were found. TCRdb redid the calling of the multiplex PCR reads with MiXCR, one entry per CDR3 protein. The V and J calls were not made by the authors but by TCRdb's processing. The table lists approximately 230,000 distinct CDR3 sequences, around 19% of them singletons. Findings and caveats of the study: Peripheral blood was the sole material, not thyroid tissue. The TCR repertoire of persistent Graves' patients was less diverse than that of newly diagnosed ones.

The sequence was collected from a female donor with Graves disease. Source: peripheral blood mononuclear cells (PBMCs), taken at new diagnosis, from a patient treated with antithyroid drugs.

CDR3 protein: CAGSPIAGGPWGEQYF. In DNA form, the CDR3 reads TGTGCCGGCAGCCCAATAGCGGGAGGGCCCTGGGGCGAGCAGTACTTC. The chain combines TRBV7-9 with TRBJ2-7, with 11 bases fitting TRBD2. The CDR3 is made up of 16 amino acids. Germline V CDR1 and CDR2: SEHNR, FQNEAQ (reference sequence). The full variable domain, its missing parts supplied by reference TRBV7-9 and TRBJ2-7, is DTGVSQNPRHKITKRGQNVTFRCDPISEHNRLYWYRQTLGQGPEFLTYFQNEAQLEKSRLLSDRFSAERPKGSFSTLEIQRTEQGDSAMYLCAGSPIAGGPWGEQYFGPGTRLTVT.